The 20 T cell receptor beta chains below come from one sample, sequenced in a study of T cell changes during pregnancy in multiple sclerosis. Clones were read by immunoSEQ multiplex PCR, and TCRdb kept only the in-frame ones, dropping some. The repertoire consists of about 13,000 clones, with about nine tenths occurring once and the leading ten covering 8.7%. The sample here was CD8+ T cells from peripheral blood mononuclear cells, taken in the first trimester of pregnancy. The receptor source for this set is a female donor with multiple sclerosis, enrolled in a pregnancy study.

The chain combines TRBV9 with TRBJ2-7; 12 nucleotides agree with TRBD1. V was clipped by 3 bases and J by 1 base; unmatched bases: 11. The CDR3 has 18 residues. The germline gives CDR1 SGDLS, CDR2 YYNGEE. CDR3 protein: CASSERCGTGGISYEQYF. The CDR3 DNA is TGTGCCAGCAGCGAACGATGCGGGACAGGGGGCATATCCTACGAGCAGTACTTC.

This rearrangement joins TRBV2 to TRBJ2-4, with D possibly TRBD2 on 6 matching bases. Trimming cost V 7 bases and J 6 bases, with 22 bases left between them. Germline V gene data show CDR1 as SNHLY and CDR2 as FYNNEI. The CDR3 sequence is 16 residues long. CDR3 DNA: TGTGCCAGCAACGAAGAGGGGTGGGGGGTTGGAAACATTCAGTACTTC. This codes for CASNEEGWGVGNIQYF.

This chain links TRBV2 with TRBJ2-5; 7 bases match TRBD2. The trim removed 0 bases at V and 10 bases at J, leaving 11 bases unmatched. Germline CDR1 SNHLY, CDR2 FYNNEI. The CDR3 has 15 amino acids. CDR3 amino acids: CASSEAPGGEGNQYF. CDR3 bases: TGTGCCAGCAGTGAAGCGCCAGGCGGGGAGGGTAACCAGTACTTC.

V and J are TRBV30 and TRBJ2-7, with TRBD1 matching 8 bases. The V segment lost 0 bases and the J segment 3 bases; nucleotides outside the gene matches: 4. There are 14 residues in the CDR3. Germline CDR1 reads GTSNPN; CDR2 reads SVGIG (reference sequence). Here the CDR3 DNA reads TGTGCCTGGAGTGTGTCAGGGGGCAGCTACGAGCAGTACTTC. Protein sequence: CAWSVSGGSYEQYF.

In DNA form, the CDR3 reads TGCGCCAGCAGCCAAGTCTCCGGGGAAACGGAAAAACTGTTTTTT. It is translated as CASSQVSGETEKLFF. The chain couples TRBV4-1 to TRBJ1-4; D ambiguous. Trimming shortened V by 1 base and J by 8 bases, and 14 bases separated the two germline ends. The CDR3 loop spans 15 amino acids. The V gene's germline CDR1 is MGHRA and CDR2 YSYEKL.

This clone has only one observation. This rearrangement joins TRBV7-9 to TRBJ1-6; 7 nucleotides agree with TRBD1. The CDR3 runs to 15 residues. Germline V gene sequence: CDR1 SEHNR, CDR2 FQNEAQ (reference sequence). The J segment lost 11 bases and the V segment lost 5 bases, leaving 12 bases of the junction unmatched. CDR3 coding DNA: TGTGCCAGCAGCCATTCCGGGACAGCCTACACACCCCTCCACTTT. Amino acid sequence: CASSHSGTAYTPLHF.

CDR3 nucleotide sequence: TGTGCCAGCAGCCCTTGGGACAGTTACAATGAGCAGTTCTTC. It is translated as CASSPWDSYNEQFF. The J gene is TRBJ2-1, the V gene TRBV7-3; 7 nucleotides agree with TRBD1. Losses at the gene ends were 5 bases for V and 4 bases for J; bases not matched to a gene: 5. This CDR3 spans 14 amino acids. Germline assignment: CDR1 SGHTA and CDR2 FQGTGA. Using reference TRBV7-3 and TRBJ2-1 for the parts outside the CDR3, the full variable domain is GAGVSQTPSNKVTEKGKYVELRCDPISGHTALYWYRQSLGQGPEFLIYFQGTGAADDSGLPNDRFFAVRPEGSVSTLKIQRTERGDSAVYLCASSPWDSYNEQFFGPGTRLTVL.

The chain couples TRBV5-1 to TRBJ1-1; maybe TRBD1 (6 bases). V lost 4 bases and J lost 6, with 10 bases in between. Per the germline V gene, CDR1 is SGHRS and CDR2 is YFSETQ. The CDR3 contains 12 residues. The CDR3 loop reads CASSDRYPEAFF. CDR3 nucleotides: TGCGCCAGCAGCGACAGGTATCCTGAAGCTTTCTTT. The variable domain in full, completed from reference TRBV5-1 and TRBJ1-1, reads KAGVTQTPRYLIKTRGQQVTLSCSPISGHRSVSWYQQTPGQGLQFLFEYFSETQRNKGNFPGRFSGRQFSNSRSEMNVSTLELGDSALYLCASSDRYPEAFFGQGTRLTVV.

The chain employs TRBV6-5 and TRBJ1-2; 7 bases fit TRBD1. Germline V gene data show CDR1 as MNHEY and CDR2 as SVGAGI. The CDR3 is made up of 15 amino acids. The V gene end was trimmed by 5 bases and the J gene end by 0 bases; junction bases not matched to a gene: 6. The CDR3 region is CASSNRDSPNYGYTF. CDR3 sequence (DNA): TGTGCCAGCAGTAACCGGGACAGCCCTAACTATGGCTACACCTTC.

The CDR3 sequence is CASSEAVAYEQYF. The CDR3, as DNA: TGTGCCAGCAGTGAGGCAGTTGCCTACGAGCAGTACTTC. The chain is built from TRBV2 and TRBJ2-7; D unresolved. The CDR3 consists of 13 residues. The germline CDR1 and CDR2 sequences are SNHLY and FYNNEI. V was trimmed by 3 bases and J by 2 bases, leaving 8 bases between them.

V and J are TRBV28 and TRBJ1-2, with a possible D match to TRBD1 (5 bases). CDR3 length equals 14 residues. V gave up 7 bases and J gave up 10 bases, with 22 bases separating them. Germline assignment: CDR1 MDHEN and CDR2 SYDVKM. The CDR3 DNA sequence: TGTGCCAGCATCTCCAGGGAGGCCCCCCAACTCTACACCTTC. Translating gives CASISREAPQLYTF.

This sequence joins TRBV6-4 and TRBJ2-3, with 12 bases fitting TRBD2. The V gene's germline CDR1 is MRHNA and CDR2 SNTAGT. The CDR3 spans 14 residues. After removal of 4 bases from V and 6 bases from J, the junction contained 2 bases not matched to a gene. The CDR3 bases are TGTGCCAGCAGTGCTAGCGGGGGGGCGGATACGCAGTATTTT. This gives the protein CASSASGGADTQYF.

The V gene is TRBV6-1, the J gene TRBJ2-2; the D gene is possibly TRBD2 (6 bases). Trimming took 8 bases from V and 3 from J, leaving 13 bases between them. This CDR3 is 14 amino acids long. Per the germline V gene, CDR1 is MNHNS and CDR2 is SASEGT. The CDR3 loop reads CASPFGGDTGELFF. The DNA for the CDR3 is TGTGCCAGCCCGTTCGGGGGAGACACCGGGGAGCTGTTTTTT.

The chain has TRBV15 and TRBJ2-2; no clear D gene. CDR3 length equals 15 residues. Germline CDR1 LNHNV, CDR2 YYDKDF (reference sequence). V lost 4 bases, J lost 1 base, and 10 bases lay in between. The CDR3 region has the DNA TGTGCCACCAGCATAAGCTCGATGAACACCGGGGAGCTGTTTTTT. Its translation: CATSISSMNTGELFF.

In this sample, this clone turned up once. The chain recombines TRBV27 with TRBJ2-7; 8 bases are shared with TRBD1. CDR1 MNHEY and CDR2 SMNVEV come from the germline V gene (reference sequence). Trimming at V came to 2 bases and at J to 5 bases, leaving 11 bases not matched to a gene. The CDR3 totals 16 residues. The CDR3 bases are TGTGCCAGCAGTTTAGTTTCCCCAGGGGGCATGGACGAGCAGTACTTC. Its protein product is CASSLVSPGGMDEQYF.

The V gene is TRBV19, the J gene TRBJ2-7, with TRBD1 as a possible D gene (7 bases). Germline V gene data show CDR1 as LNHDA and CDR2 as SQIVND (reference sequence). The V gene lost 5 bases and the J gene lost 5 bases, with 13 bases spanning the gap. This CDR3 has 13 residues. CDR3 residues: CASSPTGEDEQYF. The DNA for the CDR3 is TGTGCCAGTAGTCCAACAGGGGAGGACGAGCAGTACTTC.

The J gene is TRBJ2-1, the V gene TRBV6-1; 9 bases align to TRBD2. Germline lookup yields CDR1 MNHNS and CDR2 SASEGT. The CDR3 length is 15 residues. V shed 1 base, J shed 8 bases, and the junction held 6 bases outside the gene matches. CDR3 protein: CASSEDGGGADEQFF. The DNA of the CDR3 is TGTGCCAGCAGTGAAGATGGCGGGGGGGCCGATGAGCAGTTCTTC.

The V and J genes are TRBV4-1 and TRBJ2-7; 9 nucleotides agree with TRBD1. Germline CDR1 MGHRA, CDR2 YSYEKL. The CDR3 is made up of 15 amino acids. V was pared by 3 bases and J by 7 bases, with 10 bases of the junction left unmatched. The CDR3 nucleotides read TGCGCCAGCAGCCACAGCCTACAGGGGGCCGTGGAGCAGTACTTC. It yields the protein CASSHSLQGAVEQYF.

The J gene is TRBJ2-7, the V gene TRBV5-6; a weak D match, TRBD1 (6 bases). The CDR3 sequence is 17 residues long. Per germline, CDR1 SGHDT and CDR2 YYEEEE. The ends were cut back, 1 base at V and 4 bases at J, with 21 bases in the middle. Here the CDR3 reads CASSLMVWTAFVYEQYF. The CDR3 DNA is TGTGCCAGCAGCTTGATGGTCTGGACAGCGTTCGTTTACGAGCAGTACTTC.

The DNA for the CDR3 is TGTGCCAGCAGTTTATTACCGTTGACAGGGGGGGGGAATATGCACTTT. This encodes CASSLLPLTGGGNMHF. The V and J genes are TRBV27 and TRBJ1-6; TRBD1 agrees at 9 bases. This CDR3 contains 16 residues. V lost 1 base, J lost 19 bases, and 17 bases stayed unmatched. CDR1 is MNHEY, CDR2 SMNVEV, per germline (reference sequence).